The 14 T cell receptor beta chains below were found in one sample sequenced in a study of T cells of healthy individuals. TCRdb re-called the 5' RACE reads with MiXCR, one entry per CDR3 protein. The sample has about 53,000 distinct CDR3 sequences, roughly 14% seen once. These receptors were collected from a human donor in good health.

The chain combines TRBV4-3 with TRBJ1-5; D call uncertain. Trimming left V 0 bases short and J 4 bases short, with 7 bases between. This CDR3 spans 14 amino acids. Germline CDR1 is LGHNA and CDR2 is YSLEER. The CDR3 DNA follows: TGCGCCAGCAGCCAAGATCGGGGAAATCAGCCCCAGCATTTT. Translated, it gives CASSQDRGNQPQHF.

This clonotype was observed many times. J is TRBJ1-1 and V is TRBV5-1, with 11 positions matching TRBD1. Germline V lookup: CDR1 SGHRS, CDR2 YFSETQ. This CDR3 has 15 residues. Trimming cost V 4 bases and J 3 bases; bases outside gene matches: 5. CDR3 region: CASSPTDRGHTEAFF. CDR3 in DNA: TGCGCCAGCAGCCCGACGGACAGGGGGCACACTGAAGCTTTCTTT.

This sequence joins TRBV6-5 and TRBJ2-6; the D gene is possibly TRBD2 (6 bases). From germline, CDR1 is MNHEY and CDR2 SVGAGI. The CDR3 runs 16 residues. Between the trimmed V and J ends, which lost 2 bases and 4 bases, there was a span of 12 bases. In nucleotides, the CDR3 is TGTGCCAGCAGTTACCTCGGAGGGGAAGGGGCCAACGTCCTGACTTTC. It specifies CASSYLGGEGANVLTF.

In its sample, this clonotype was seen a few times. The chain employs TRBV4-3 and TRBJ2-6, with D unclear. Deletions cut 3 bases from V and 0 bases from J, with 3 bases between. This CDR3 comprises 14 residues. CDR1 LGHNA and CDR2 YSLEER come from the germline V gene. CDR3 DNA: TGCGCCAGCAGCCAGTTCTCTGGGGCCAACGTCCTGACTTTC. The encoded protein is CASSQFSGANVLTF.

The V and J genes are TRBV6-5 and TRBJ2-3; TRBD2 matches at 13 bases. This CDR3 is built from 15 residues. Germline V gene data show CDR1 as MNHEY and CDR2 as SVGAGI. Trimming cost V 6 bases and J 3 bases; bases outside gene matches: 3. As DNA, the CDR3 is TGTGCCAGCAGGGCGGGACTAGCGGGGACAGATACGCAGTATTTT. It translates to CASRAGLAGTDTQYF.

This sequence joins TRBV7-2 and TRBJ2-7; no clear D gene. The CDR3 is made up of 14 amino acids. Germline V gives CDR1 SGHTA, CDR2 FQGNSA. V lost 1 base to trimming and J lost 0 bases, with 7 bases between them. This CDR3 is CASSLEAISYEQYF. CDR3 bases: TGTGCCAGCAGCTTAGAAGCTATCTCCTACGAGCAGTACTTC.

This sequence joins TRBV20-1 and TRBJ2-5; TRBD1 is a possible D gene (5 bases). Germline V CDR1 and CDR2: DFQATT, SNEGSKA (reference sequence). CDR3 length: 13 amino acids. Trimming left V 4 bases short and J 3 bases short, with 12 bases between. This CDR3 is CSAIITGKETQYF. The CDR3 DNA reads TGCAGTGCTATAATTACAGGCAAAGAGACCCAGTACTTC.

This clonotype was detected ten times or more. The chain links TRBV5-1 to TRBJ2-2, with 8 positions matching TRBD1. Germline V gene lookup returns CDR1 SGHRS and CDR2 YFSETQ. There are 20 residues in the CDR3. V trimming: 4 bases; J trimming: 6 bases; junction bases outside the gene matches: 23. CDR3 region: CASSLYMGQGARKTPGELFF. In nucleotides, the CDR3 is TGCGCCAGCAGCCTGTATATGGGTCAGGGGGCCCGAAAAACCCCCGGGGAGCTGTTTTTT. Complete variable domain (other parts from reference TRBV5-1 and TRBJ2-2): KAGVTQTPRYLIKTRGQQVTLSCSPISGHRSVSWYQQTPGQGLQFLFEYFSETQRNKGNFPGRFSGRQFSNSRSEMNVSTLELGDSALYLCASSLYMGQGARKTPGELFFGEGSRLTVL.

The rearrangement joins TRBV10-3 to TRBJ2-7; D might be TRBD1 (6 bases). V dropped 8 bases and J dropped 4 bases, with 18 bases sitting between them. Germline CDR1 is ENHRY and CDR2 is SYGVKD. The CDR3 consists of 14 residues. The CDR3 region has the DNA TGTGCCATCCGGGACACCCCCGAAGGATACGAGCAGTACTTC. Amino acid sequence: CAIRDTPEGYEQYF.

This clonotype has just a few counts. The rearrangement uses TRBV5-6 and TRBJ1-5; D gene ambiguous. The V end lost 0 bases, the J end lost 2 bases, and 3 bases lay between the germline ends. The CDR3 consists of 13 residues. The germline CDR1 and CDR2 sequences are SGHDT and YYEEEE. The CDR3 loop is CASSLAGNQPQHF. CDR3 bases: TGTGCCAGCAGCTTGGCGGGCAATCAGCCCCAGCATTTT.

Notes on this clonotype: This may stem from a read error, because a much larger clone lies one nucleotide away. CDR3 loop: CASNSQGFGGYTF. The CDR3 nucleotides are TGTGCCAGCAACTCACAGGGTTTCGGTGGCTACACCTTC. This chain connects TRBV7-2 to TRBJ1-2; D is possibly TRBD1 (6 bases). Trimming removed 7 bases at V and 7 bases at J, with 16 bases between. The germline CDR1 and CDR2 sequences are SGHTA and FQGNSA. The CDR3 covers 13 residues.

This clonotype was counted many times. The chain is built from TRBV20-1 and TRBJ2-1; D may be TRBD1 (5 bases). V was trimmed by 5 bases and J by 6 bases, leaving 11 bases between them. Looked up from germline, CDR1 is DFQATT and CDR2 is SNEGSKA (reference sequence). The CDR3 runs 12 residues. CDR3: CSADDSLNEQFF. In DNA, the CDR3 is TGCAGTGCTGATGACAGTCTCAATGAGCAGTTCTTC.

This clonotype was found many times. The chain carries TRBV4-2 and TRBJ1-1; the D gene is possibly TRBD1 (5 bases). From germline, CDR1 is LGHNA and CDR2 YNFKEQ. The CDR3 is 12 amino acids. With 0 bases removed from V and 6 bases from J, the gap between germline ends came to 5 bases. CDR3 region: CASSQEGAEAFF. In DNA, the CDR3 is TGTGCCAGCAGCCAAGAGGGGGCTGAAGCTTTCTTT.

This clonotype was observed a handful of times. This chain links TRBV3-1 with TRBJ2-3; perhaps D is TRBD1 or TRBD2 (5 bases each). The CDR3 runs 14 residues. The germline V gene has CDR1 LGHDT and CDR2 YNNKEL (reference sequence). Trimming left V 1 base short and J 2 bases short, with 7 bases between. Here the CDR3 DNA reads TGTGCCAGCAGCCAAGGGGGGTCCACAGATACGCAGTATTTT. Protein product: CASSQGGSTDTQYF.